The 10 T cell receptor beta chains in this list originate from one sample, sequenced in a study of control samples from healthy donors and cancer patients (dated by TCRdb to between 2020 and 2021). The library was produced with the immunoSEQ multiplex PCR assay. This immuneACCESS table, as held by TCRdb, lists in-frame sequences with V and J called but not all clones. Of the missing ones, under half trace to an unresolved V gene in checked studies; the others have no known cause. This sample is represented by more than 100,000 clones; 88% of them were singletons. The ten biggest clones cover around 3.4% of the sample. Input material: blood. The receptor set was obtained from a man aged 40-55 years in good health.

The chain carries TRBV5-1 and TRBJ2-3, with 9 bases matching TRBD2. J was trimmed by 0 bases and V by 1 base; bases with no gene match: 3. The germline gives CDR1 SGHRS, CDR2 YFSETQ. The CDR3 consists of 16 residues. DNA of the CDR3: TGCGCCAGCAGCTTGACTAGCGGGTCTAGCACAGATACGCAGTATTTT. The encoded protein is CASSLTSGSSTDTQYF.

CDR3 nucleotides: TGTGCCAGCAGACGAAAAGGCGCGTCTTACGAGCAGTACTTC. It yields the protein CASRRKGASYEQYF. The chain combines TRBV13 with TRBJ2-7; D is unresolved. Germline CDR1 and CDR2: PRHDT and FYEKMQ (reference sequence). The CDR3 runs to 14 residues. Trimming took 6 bases from V and 4 from J, leaving 16 bases between them.

A single count supports this clone. V gene TRBV19 combines with J gene TRBJ1-1, with 7 bases that match TRBD1. Germline trimming cut 7 bases from V and 2 bases from J; bases unmatched to any gene: 16. This CDR3 is 17 amino acids long. Germline CDR1 is LNHDA and CDR2 is SQIVND (reference sequence). This chain's CDR3 is CASTPLSPGTANTEAFF. DNA for the CDR3: TGTGCCAGTACCCCTCTTTCACCCGGGACAGCTAACACTGAAGCTTTCTTT.

The chain couples TRBV5-1 to TRBJ1-6, with 7 nucleotides matching TRBD1. The germline V gene encodes CDR1 SGHRS and CDR2 YFSETQ. The CDR3 spans 14 residues. V was pared by 4 bases and J by 7 bases, with 5 bases of the junction left unmatched. The CDR3 DNA reads TGCGCCAGCAGCCGACAGGGTGACAATTCACCCCTCCACTTT. Residues: CASSRQGDNSPLHF.

This chain joins TRBV9 and TRBJ1-3; no firm D call. The CDR3 consists of 17 residues. The germline V gene encodes CDR1 SGDLS and CDR2 YYNGEE. V gave up 0 bases and J gave up 0 bases, with 13 bases separating them. The CDR3 sequence: CASSVVSVASSGNTIYF. As DNA, the CDR3 is TGTGCCAGCAGCGTAGTTTCAGTGGCCTCCTCTGGAAACACCATATATTTT.

This clone was recorded only once. The chain joins TRBV27 to TRBJ1-2; 8 nucleotides match TRBD1. V was clipped by 4 bases and J by 3 bases; unmatched bases: 10. Per the germline V gene, CDR1 is MNHEY and CDR2 is SMNVEV (reference sequence). The CDR3 spans 16 residues. The CDR3 sequence is CASSYAGGGEHYGYTF. CDR3 nucleotide sequence: TGTGCCAGCAGTTATGCAGGGGGCGGGGAACACTATGGCTACACCTTC.

The chain recombines TRBV9 with TRBJ2-3; no clear D. The CDR3 has 14 residues. V shed 1 base and J shed 3 bases, with 9 bases lying between them. In germline, CDR1 is SGDLS, CDR2 YYNGEE. The CDR3 is CASSVNVLTDTQYF. The CDR3 DNA reads TGTGCCAGCAGCGTAAATGTTCTTACAGATACGCAGTATTTT.

The J gene is TRBJ1-2, the V gene TRBV10-1; 7 nucleotides align to TRBD1. The germline CDR1 and CDR2 sequences are WNHNN and SYGVQD (reference sequence). The V gene end was trimmed by 3 bases and the J gene end by 4 bases; junction bases not matched to a gene: 5. The CDR3 spans 14 residues. The CDR3 region has the DNA TGCGCCAGCAGTGAAGATGACAGGGCCTATGGCTACACCTTC. It translates to CASSEDDRAYGYTF.

This clone was seen once. The genes are TRBV27 and TRBJ2-3; tentatively, D is TRBD2 (6 bases). The CDR3 runs to 15 residues. Trimming removed 6 bases from V and 0 bases from J, with 13 bases in between. CDR1 is MNHEY and CDR2 is SMNVEV in the germline V gene (reference sequence). In DNA, the CDR3 is TGTGCCAGCAGCCGGGGAGGCCTGAGCACAGATACGCAGTATTTT. It encodes CASSRGGLSTDTQYF.

CDR3 loop: CASSPRTQAETQYF. As DNA, the CDR3 is TGTGCCAGTAGTCCACGGACACAAGCAGAGACCCAGTACTTC. This chain joins TRBV19 and TRBJ2-5; D might be TRBD1 (5 bases). V lost 5 bases, J lost 4 bases, and 14 bases lay in between. The CDR3 totals 14 residues. Germline V lookup: CDR1 LNHDA, CDR2 SQIVND (reference sequence).